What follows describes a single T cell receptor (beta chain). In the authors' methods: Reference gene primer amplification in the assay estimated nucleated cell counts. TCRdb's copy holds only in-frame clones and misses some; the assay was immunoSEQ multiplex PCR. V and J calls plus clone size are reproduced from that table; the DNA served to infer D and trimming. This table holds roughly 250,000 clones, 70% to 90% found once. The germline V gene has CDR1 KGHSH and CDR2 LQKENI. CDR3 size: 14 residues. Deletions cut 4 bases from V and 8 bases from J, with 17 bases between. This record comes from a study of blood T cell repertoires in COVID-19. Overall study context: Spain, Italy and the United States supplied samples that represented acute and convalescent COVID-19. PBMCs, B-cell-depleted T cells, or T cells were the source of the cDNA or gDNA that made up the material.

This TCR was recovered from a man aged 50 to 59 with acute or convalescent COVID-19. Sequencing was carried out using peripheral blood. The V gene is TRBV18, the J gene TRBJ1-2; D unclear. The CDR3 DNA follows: TGTGCCAGCTCACTGGACGGGGTTTCTCAAGGCTACACCTTC. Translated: CASSLDGVSQGYTF.